The rows below give T cell receptor beta chains drawn from one sample of a study of T cells in Graves' hyperthyroidism and ophthalmopathy. TCRdb called the multiplex PCR reads again in MiXCR, with one record for every CDR3 protein. Among hundreds of thousands of distinct CDR3 sequences listed, roughly 14% were seen once. Sequenced material: blood. The receptors shown here come from a young woman with Graves' hyperthyroidism. The CDR3 runs from the conserved cysteine through the conserved F or W. A D gene is named only where the DNA matches it firmly. The size of a clone is reported for some rows only, either as once, few or many, or as a class for expanded clones.

j_gene,abundance,len,v_gene,d_gene,CDR3aa,CDR3nt
TRBJ2-7,-,14,TRBV6-2/TRBV6-3,-,CASSPSRLSYEQYF,TGTGCCAGCAGTCCGTCCCGGTTATCCTACGAGCAGTACTTC
TRBJ2-1,many,17,TRBV28,-,CASSTHRGAGLFNEQFF,TGTGCCAGCAGTACCCACAGGGGAGCGGGATTGTTCAATGAGCAGTTCTTC
TRBJ1-2,many,14,TRBV12-3/TRBV12-4,TRBD1,CASSGTGPNYGYTF,TGTGCCAGCAGCGGGACAGGGCCCAACTATGGCTACACCTTC
TRBJ2-7,many,16,TRBV5-1,TRBD1,CASSGGTGRISYEQYF,TGCGCCAGCAGCGGAGGGACAGGCAGAATCTCCTACGAGCAGTACTTC
TRBJ2-2,few,14,TRBV27,-,CASSNRWGTGELFF,TGTGCCAGCAGTAATCGTTGGGGCACCGGGGAGCTGTTTTTT
TRBJ2-7,-,15,TRBV20-1,TRBD1,CSARPGQGGRYEQYF,TGCAGTGCTAGGCCGGGACAGGGGGGGCGGTACGAGCAGTACTTC
TRBJ1-2,many,12,TRBV12-3/TRBV12-4,-,CASSRRQGGYTF,TGTGCCAGCAGCCGCCGTCAGGGCGGCTACACCTTC
TRBJ2-4,few,17,TRBV7-6,TRBD2,CASSATPYGNREDIQYF,TGTGCCAGCAGCGCTACCCCCTACGGAAACCGGGAGGACATTCAGTACTTC
TRBJ2-3,many,15,TRBV5-1,-,CASRDTGTGTDTQYF,TGCGCCAGCAGGGACACAGGGACGGGCACAGATACGCAGTATTTT
TRBJ1-1,many,14,TRBV10-1,-,CASSETPMNTEAFF,TGCGCCAGCAGTGAGACCCCTATGAACACTGAAGCTTTCTTT
TRBJ2-1,many,13,TRBV28,TRBD1,CATQGAAYNEQFF,TGTGCCACCCAGGGGGCCGCGTACAATGAGCAGTTCTTC